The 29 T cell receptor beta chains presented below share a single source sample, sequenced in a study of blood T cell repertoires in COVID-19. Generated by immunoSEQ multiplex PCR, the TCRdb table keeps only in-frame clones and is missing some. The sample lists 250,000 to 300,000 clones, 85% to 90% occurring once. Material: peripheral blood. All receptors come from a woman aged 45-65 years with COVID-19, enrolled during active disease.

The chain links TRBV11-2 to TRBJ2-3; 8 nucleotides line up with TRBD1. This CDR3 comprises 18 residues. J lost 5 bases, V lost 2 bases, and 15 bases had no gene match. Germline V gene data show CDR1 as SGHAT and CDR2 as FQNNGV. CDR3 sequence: CASSLRFAGTGDGDTQYF. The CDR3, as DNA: TGTGCCAGCAGCTTAAGATTCGCCGGGACAGGAGATGGAGATACGCAGTATTTT.

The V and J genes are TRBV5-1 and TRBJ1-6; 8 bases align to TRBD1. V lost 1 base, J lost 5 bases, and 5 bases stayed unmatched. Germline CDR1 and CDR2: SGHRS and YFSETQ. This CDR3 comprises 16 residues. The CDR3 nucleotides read TGCGCCAGCAGCTTGACGCCGACAGGGGATAATTCACCCCTCCACTTT. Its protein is CASSLTPTGDNSPLHF.

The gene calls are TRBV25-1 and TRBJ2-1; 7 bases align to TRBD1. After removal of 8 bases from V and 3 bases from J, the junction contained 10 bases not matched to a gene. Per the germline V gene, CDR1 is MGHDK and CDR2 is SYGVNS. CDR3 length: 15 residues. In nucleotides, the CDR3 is TGTGCCAGCGACGGGTCCGGGACAGTCTACAATGAGCAGTTCTTC. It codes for CASDGSGTVYNEQFF.

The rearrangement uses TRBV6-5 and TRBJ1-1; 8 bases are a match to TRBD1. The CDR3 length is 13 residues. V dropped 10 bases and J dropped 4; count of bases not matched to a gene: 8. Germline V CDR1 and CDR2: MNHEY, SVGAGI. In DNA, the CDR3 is TGTGCCAACCAATTAGACAGGGGCACTGAAGCTTTCTTT. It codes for CANQLDRGTEAFF.

CDR3 region: CASSSEPGQGNYEQYF. The CDR3 coding sequence is TGTGCCAGCAGCTCAGAACCGGGACAGGGGAACTACGAGCAGTACTTC. This chain uses TRBV7-9 with TRBJ2-7, with 10 bases fitting TRBD1. Germline CDR1 reads SEHNR; CDR2 reads FQNEAQ (reference sequence). CDR3 length: 16 residues. Trimming cost V 4 bases and J 3 bases; bases outside gene matches: 9.

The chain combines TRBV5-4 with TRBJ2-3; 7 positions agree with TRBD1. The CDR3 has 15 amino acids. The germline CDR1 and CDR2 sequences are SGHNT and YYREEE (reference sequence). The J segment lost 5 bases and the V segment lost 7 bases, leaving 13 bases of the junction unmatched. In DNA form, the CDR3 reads TGTGCCAGCGCTACAGACAGGGAAATGGGAGATACGCAGTATTTT. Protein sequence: CASATDREMGDTQYF.

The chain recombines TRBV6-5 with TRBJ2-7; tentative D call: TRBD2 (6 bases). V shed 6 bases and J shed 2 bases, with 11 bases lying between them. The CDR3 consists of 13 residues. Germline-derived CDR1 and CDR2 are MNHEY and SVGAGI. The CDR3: CASRRDSPYEQYF. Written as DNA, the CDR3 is TGTGCCAGCAGGAGGGACTCACCCTACGAGCAGTACTTC.

The CDR3 DNA sequence: TGTGCCAGCAGCTTCCTCACGGGGGACTCCTACGAGCAGTACTTC. It yields the protein CASSFLTGDSYEQYF. The rearrangement links TRBV7-2 to TRBJ2-7; TRBD2 is a possible D gene (6 bases). This CDR3 is built from 15 residues. CDR1 SGHTA and CDR2 FQGNSA come from the germline V gene. V dropped 3 bases and J dropped 0 bases, with 12 bases sitting between them.

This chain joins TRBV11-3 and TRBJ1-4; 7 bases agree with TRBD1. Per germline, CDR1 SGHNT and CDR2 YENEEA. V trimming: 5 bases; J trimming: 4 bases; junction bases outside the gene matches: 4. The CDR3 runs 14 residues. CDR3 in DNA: TGTGCCAGCAGCCAGGGACAGCGTAATGAAAAACTGTTTTTT. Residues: CASSQGQRNEKLFF.

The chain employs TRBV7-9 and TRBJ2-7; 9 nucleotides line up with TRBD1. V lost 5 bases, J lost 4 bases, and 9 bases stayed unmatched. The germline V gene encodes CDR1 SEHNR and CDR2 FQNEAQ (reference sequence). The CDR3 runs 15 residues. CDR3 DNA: TGTGCCAGCAGCAATATGCGGGACAGGGATTACGAGCAGTACTTC. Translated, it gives CASSNMRDRDYEQYF. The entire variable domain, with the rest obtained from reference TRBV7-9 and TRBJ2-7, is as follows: DTGVSQNPRHKITKRGQNVTFRCDPISEHNRLYWYRQTLGQGPEFLTYFQNEAQLEKSRLLSDRFSAERPKGSFSTLEIQRTEQGDSAMYLCASSNMRDRDYEQYFGPGTRLTVT.

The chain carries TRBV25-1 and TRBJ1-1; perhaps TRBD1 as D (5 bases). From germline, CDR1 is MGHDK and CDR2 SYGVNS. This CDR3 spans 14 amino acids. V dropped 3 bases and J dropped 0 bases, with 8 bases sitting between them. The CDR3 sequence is CASSDRVLNTEAFF. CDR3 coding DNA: TGTGCCAGCAGTGACAGGGTTTTGAACACTGAAGCTTTCTTT.

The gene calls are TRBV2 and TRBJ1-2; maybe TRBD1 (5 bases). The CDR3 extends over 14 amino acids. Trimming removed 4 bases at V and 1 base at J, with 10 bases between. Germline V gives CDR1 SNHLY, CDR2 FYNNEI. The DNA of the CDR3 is TGTGCCAGCAGTGCCCGGACACTTAACTATGGCTACACCTTC. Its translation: CASSARTLNYGYTF.

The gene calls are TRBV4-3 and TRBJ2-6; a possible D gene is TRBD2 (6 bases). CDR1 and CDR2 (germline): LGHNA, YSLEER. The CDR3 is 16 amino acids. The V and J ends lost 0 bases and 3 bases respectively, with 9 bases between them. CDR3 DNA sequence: TGCGCCAGCAGCCAAGATCGCGGGGATGGGGCCAACGTCCTGACTTTC. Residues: CASSQDRGDGANVLTF.

The CDR3 DNA is TGTGCCACCAGTGACAGAATATGGACAGGGAAGTCCCCAGATACGCAGTATTTT. Its translation is CATSDRIWTGKSPDTQYF. The rearrangement links TRBV24-1 to TRBJ2-3, with 8 bases that match TRBD1. The CDR3 is 18 amino acids. V shed 4 bases, J shed 4 bases, and the junction held 15 bases outside the gene matches. The germline gives CDR1 KGHDR, CDR2 SFDVKD.

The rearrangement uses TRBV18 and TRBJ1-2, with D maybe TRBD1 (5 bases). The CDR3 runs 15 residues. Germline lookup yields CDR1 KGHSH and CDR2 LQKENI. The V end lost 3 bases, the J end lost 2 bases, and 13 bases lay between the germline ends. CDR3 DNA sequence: TGTGCCAGCTCACCGCGAGCGGGACGGAACTATGGCTACACCTTC. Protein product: CASSPRAGRNYGYTF. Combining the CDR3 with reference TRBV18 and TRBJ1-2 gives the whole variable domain NAGVMQNPRHLVRRRGQEARLRCSPMKGHSHVYWYRQLPEEGLKFMVYLQKENIIDESGMPKERFSAEFPKEGPSILRIQQVVRGDSAAYFCASSPRAGRNYGYTFGSGTRLTVV.

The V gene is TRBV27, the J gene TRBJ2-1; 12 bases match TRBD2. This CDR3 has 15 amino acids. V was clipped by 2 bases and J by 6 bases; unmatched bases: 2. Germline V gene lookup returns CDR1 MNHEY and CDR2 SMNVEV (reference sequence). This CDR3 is CASSLGTSGLNEQFF. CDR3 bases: TGTGCCAGCAGTTTAGGGACTAGCGGGCTCAATGAGCAGTTCTTC.

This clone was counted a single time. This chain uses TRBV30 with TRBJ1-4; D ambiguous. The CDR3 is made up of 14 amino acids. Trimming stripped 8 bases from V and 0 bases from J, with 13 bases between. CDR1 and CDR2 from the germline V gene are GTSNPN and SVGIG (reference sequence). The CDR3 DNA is TGTGCCCGTACAACGGGATCAACTAATGAAAAACTGTTTTTT. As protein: CARTTGSTNEKLFF.

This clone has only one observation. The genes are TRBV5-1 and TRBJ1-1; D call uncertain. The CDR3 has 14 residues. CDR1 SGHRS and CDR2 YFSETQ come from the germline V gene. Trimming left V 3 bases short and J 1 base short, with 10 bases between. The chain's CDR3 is CASSSPLGNTEAFF. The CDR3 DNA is TGCGCCAGCAGCTCCCCCCTCGGGAACACTGAAGCTTTCTTT. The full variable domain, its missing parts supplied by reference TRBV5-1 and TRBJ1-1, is KAGVTQTPRYLIKTRGQQVTLSCSPISGHRSVSWYQQTPGQGLQFLFEYFSETQRNKGNFPGRFSGRQFSNSRSEMNVSTLELGDSALYLCASSSPLGNTEAFFGQGTRLTVV.

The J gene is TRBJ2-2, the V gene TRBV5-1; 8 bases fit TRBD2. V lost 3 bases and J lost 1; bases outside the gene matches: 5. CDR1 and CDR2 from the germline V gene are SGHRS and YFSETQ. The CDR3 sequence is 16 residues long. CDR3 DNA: TGCGCCAGCAGCTGGGGAACTAGCGGGAACACCGGGGAGCTGTTTTTT. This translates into CASSWGTSGNTGELFF. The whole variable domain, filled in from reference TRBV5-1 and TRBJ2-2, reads KAGVTQTPRYLIKTRGQQVTLSCSPISGHRSVSWYQQTPGQGLQFLFEYFSETQRNKGNFPGRFSGRQFSNSRSEMNVSTLELGDSALYLCASSWGTSGNTGELFFGEGSRLTVL.

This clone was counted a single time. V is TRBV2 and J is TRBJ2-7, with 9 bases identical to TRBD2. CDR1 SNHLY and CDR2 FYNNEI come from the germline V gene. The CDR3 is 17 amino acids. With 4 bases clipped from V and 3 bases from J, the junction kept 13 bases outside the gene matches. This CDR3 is CASSAKNWLAGIYEQYF. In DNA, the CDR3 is TGTGCCAGCAGTGCGAAAAACTGGCTAGCGGGGATCTACGAGCAGTACTTC.

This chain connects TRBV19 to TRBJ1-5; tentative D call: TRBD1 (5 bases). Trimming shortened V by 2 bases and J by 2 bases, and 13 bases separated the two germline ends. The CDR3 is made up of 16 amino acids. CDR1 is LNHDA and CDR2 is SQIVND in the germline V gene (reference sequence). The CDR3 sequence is CASSINLGQGNQPQHF. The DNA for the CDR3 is TGTGCCAGTAGTATAAATCTGGGGCAGGGCAATCAGCCCCAGCATTTT.

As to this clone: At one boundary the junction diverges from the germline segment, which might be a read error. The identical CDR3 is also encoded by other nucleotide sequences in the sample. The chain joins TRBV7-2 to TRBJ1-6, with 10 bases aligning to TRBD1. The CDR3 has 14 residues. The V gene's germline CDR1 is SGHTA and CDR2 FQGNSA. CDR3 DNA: TGTGCCAGCAGCTTGACAGGGGGCGGTTCACCCCTCCATTTT. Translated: CASSLTGGGSPLHF.

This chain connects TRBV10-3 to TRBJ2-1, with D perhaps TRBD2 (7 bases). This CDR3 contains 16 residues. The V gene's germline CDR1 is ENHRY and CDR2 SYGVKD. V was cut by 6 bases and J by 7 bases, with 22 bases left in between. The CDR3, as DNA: TGTGCCATCAGGGGGGGGGCAGGAGATCTACAGAATGAGCAGTTCTTC. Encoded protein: CAIRGGAGDLQNEQFF.

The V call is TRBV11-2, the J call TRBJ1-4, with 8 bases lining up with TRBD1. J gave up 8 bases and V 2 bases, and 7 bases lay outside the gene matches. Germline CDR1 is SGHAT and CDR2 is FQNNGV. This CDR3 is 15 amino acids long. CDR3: CASSLTRTGREKLFF. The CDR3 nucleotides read TGTGCCAGCAGCTTAACCCGGACAGGGCGGGAAAAACTGTTTTTT.

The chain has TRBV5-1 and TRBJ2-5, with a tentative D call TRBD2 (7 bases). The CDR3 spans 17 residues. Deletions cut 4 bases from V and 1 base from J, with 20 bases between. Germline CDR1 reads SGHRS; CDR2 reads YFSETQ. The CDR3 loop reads CASSPRGGLGPQETQYF. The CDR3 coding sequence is TGCGCCAGCAGCCCGAGGGGGGGGCTCGGACCCCAAGAGACCCAGTACTTC.

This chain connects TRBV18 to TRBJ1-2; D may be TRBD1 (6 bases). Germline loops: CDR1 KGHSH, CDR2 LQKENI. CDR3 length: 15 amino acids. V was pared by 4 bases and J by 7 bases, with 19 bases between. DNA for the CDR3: TGTGCCAGCTCACGAGCAGGGGAAGGGAGCGGTGGCTACACCTTC. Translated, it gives CASSRAGEGSGGYTF.

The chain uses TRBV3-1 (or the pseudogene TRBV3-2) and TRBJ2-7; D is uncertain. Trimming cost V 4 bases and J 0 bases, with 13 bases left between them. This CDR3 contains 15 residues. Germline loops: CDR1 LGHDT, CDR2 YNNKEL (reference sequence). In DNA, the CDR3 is TGTGCCAGCAGCCCAAGAGGCGTTATCTCCTACGAGCAGTACTTC. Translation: CASSPRGVISYEQYF.

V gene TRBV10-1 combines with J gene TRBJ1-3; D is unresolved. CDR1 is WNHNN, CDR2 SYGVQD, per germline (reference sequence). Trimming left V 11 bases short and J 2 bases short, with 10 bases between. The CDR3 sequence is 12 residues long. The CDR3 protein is CASSLTGNTIYF. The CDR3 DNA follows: TGCGCCTCAAGCCTCACTGGAAACACCATATATTTT.

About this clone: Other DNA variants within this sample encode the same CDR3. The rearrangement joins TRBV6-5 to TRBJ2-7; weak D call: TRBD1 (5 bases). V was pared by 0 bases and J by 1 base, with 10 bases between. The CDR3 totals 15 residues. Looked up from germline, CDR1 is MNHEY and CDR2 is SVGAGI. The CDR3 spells CASSYSSRGSYEQYF. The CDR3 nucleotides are TGTGCCAGCAGTTACTCGAGTAGGGGATCCTACGAGCAGTACTTC.